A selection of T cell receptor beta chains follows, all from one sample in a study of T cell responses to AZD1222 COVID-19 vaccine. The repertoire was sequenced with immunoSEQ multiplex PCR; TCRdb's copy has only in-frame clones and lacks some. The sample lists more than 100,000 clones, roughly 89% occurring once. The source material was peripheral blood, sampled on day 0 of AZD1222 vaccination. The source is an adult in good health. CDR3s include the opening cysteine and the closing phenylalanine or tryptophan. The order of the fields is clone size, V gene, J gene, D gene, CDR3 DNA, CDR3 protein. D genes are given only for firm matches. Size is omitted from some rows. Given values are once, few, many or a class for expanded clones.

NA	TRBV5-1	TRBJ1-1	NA	TGCGCCAGCAGCTTGGTAAGGAACACTGAAGCTTTCTTT	CASSLVRNTEAFF
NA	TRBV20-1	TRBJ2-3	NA	TGCAGTGCTAGTGGTGATACGCAGTATTTT	CSASGDTQYF
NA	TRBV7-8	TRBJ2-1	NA	TGTGCCAGCAGCTTGAACCAGATCAATGAGCAGTTCTTC	CASSLNQINEQFF
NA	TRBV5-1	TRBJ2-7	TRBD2	TGCGCCAGCAGCTTTGCGCCTAGGGATAGCGGGACCTACGAGCAGTACTTC	CASSFAPRDSGTYEQYF
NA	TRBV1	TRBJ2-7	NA	TGCACCAGCAGCCACCTAGCGGGGATAGCCTACGAGCAGTACTTC	CTSSHLAGIAYEQYF
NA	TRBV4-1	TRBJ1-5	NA	TGCGCCAGCAGCCAATCTTTTCCACCTTGGAATCAGCCCCAGCATTTT	CASSQSFPPWNQPQHF
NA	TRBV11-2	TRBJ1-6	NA	TGTGCCAGCAGCTTCATCGGGGATAATTCACCCCTCCACTTT	CASSFIGDNSPLHF
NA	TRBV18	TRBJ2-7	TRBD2	TGTGCCAGCTCACTAGGCGTCGGGAGGAATCTCTACGAGCAGTACTTC	CASSLGVGRNLYEQYF
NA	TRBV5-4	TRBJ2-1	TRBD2	TGTGCCAGCAGCTTGATCACTGGGGGGGACAATGAGCAGTTCTTC	CASSLITGGDNEQFF
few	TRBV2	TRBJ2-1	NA	TGTGCCAGCAGGGCAGCCCTGGGCTCCTACAATGAGCAGTTCTTC	CASRAALGSYNEQFF
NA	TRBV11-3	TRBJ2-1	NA	TGTGCCAGCAGCTTAAACAGGTACAATGAGCAGTTCTTC	CASSLNRYNEQFF
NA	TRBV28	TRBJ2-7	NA	TGTGCCAGCAGTTCGGGACCGGGGCCCTACGAGCAGTACTTC	CASSSGPGPYEQYF
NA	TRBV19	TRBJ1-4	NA	TGTGCCAGTAGTGCCGTCAGTGCAACTAATGAAAAACTGTTTTTT	CASSAVSATNEKLFF
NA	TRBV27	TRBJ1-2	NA	TGTGCCAGCAGGGGGGGAAACTATGGCTACACCTTC	CASRGGNYGYTF
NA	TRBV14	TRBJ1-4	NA	TGTGCCAGCAGCCAAGTCGGGGCGACTAATGAAAAACTGTTTTTT	CASSQVGATNEKLFF
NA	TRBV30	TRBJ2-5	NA	TGTGCCTGGAGTGTACTACAGGGCGTAGGAGAGACCCAGTACTTC	CAWSVLQGVGETQYF
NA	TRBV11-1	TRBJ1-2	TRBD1	TGTGCCAGCAGTCCAACCGGGACAGGCATTTATGGCTACACCTTC	CASSPTGTGIYGYTF
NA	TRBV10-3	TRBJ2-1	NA	TGTGCCATCAGTGAGTCTTTCGGGGATGAGCAGTTCTTC	CAISESFGDEQFF
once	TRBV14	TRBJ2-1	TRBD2	TGTGCCAGCAGGCGGACGGGAGGCGATGAGCAGTTCTTC	CASRRTGGDEQFF
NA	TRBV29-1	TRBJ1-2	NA	TGCAGCGTTGACAGTCCCCAAATTAACTATGGCTACACCTTC	CSVDSPQINYGYTF
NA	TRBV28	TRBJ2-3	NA	TGTGCCAGCAGTATAGGGCTTGGTACGCAGTATTTT	CASSIGLGTQYF
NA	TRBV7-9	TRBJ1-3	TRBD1	TGTGCCAGCAGCTTAGTGCGCCGGGACAGGGGATCTTGGGGAAACACCATATATTTT	CASSLVRRDRGSWGNTIYF
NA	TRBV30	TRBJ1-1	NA	TGTGCCTGGACTAAGTGGGAGAAAGCTTTCTTT	CAWTKWEKAFF
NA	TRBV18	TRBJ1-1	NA	TGTGCCAGCTCGACGGCCTTCTCTGAAGCTTTCTTT	CASSTAFSEAFF
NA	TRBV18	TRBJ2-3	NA	TGTGCCAGCTCACCAACGACAGAAAGCACAGATACGCAGTATTTT	CASSPTTESTDTQYF
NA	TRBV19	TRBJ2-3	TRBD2	TGTGCCACCACACCGGGAGGTGGTGCAGATACGCAGTATTTT	CATTPGGGADTQYF
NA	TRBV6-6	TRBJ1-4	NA	TGTGCCAGCAGTTACACGGCCGGGACACAGAATGAAAAACTGTTTTTT	CASSYTAGTQNEKLFF
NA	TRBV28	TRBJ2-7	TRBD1	TGTGCCAGCAGTTTATCCGGGACAGGGGTTTACGAGCAGTACTTC	CASSLSGTGVYEQYF
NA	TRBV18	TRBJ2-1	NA	TGTGCCAGCTCTGGGGGTGCCGGAGTTTCCTACAATGAGCAGTTCTTC	CASSGGAGVSYNEQFF
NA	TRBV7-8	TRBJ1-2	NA	TGTGCCAGCAGCTTAGACGCTTATGGCTACACCTTC	CASSLDAYGYTF
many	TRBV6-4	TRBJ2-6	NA	TGTGCCAGCAGTGACGAGTCAGGGGCCAACGTCCTGACTTTC	CASSDESGANVLTF
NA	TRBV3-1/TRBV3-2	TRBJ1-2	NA	TGTGCCAGCAGCCATAGACTCAGGGACTATGGCTACACCTTC	CASSHRLRDYGYTF
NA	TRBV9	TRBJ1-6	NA	TGTGCCAGCAGCCCGAAGGGACACCCTGCTGATTCACCCCTCCACTTT	CASSPKGHPADSPLHF
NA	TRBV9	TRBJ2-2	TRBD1	TGTGCCAGCAGCCGACAGGGGTCCACCGGGGAGCTGTTTTTT	CASSRQGSTGELFF
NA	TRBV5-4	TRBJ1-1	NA	TGTGCCAGCAGCTTGGGCATGAACACTGAAGCTTTCTTT	CASSLGMNTEAFF
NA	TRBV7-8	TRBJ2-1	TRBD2	TGTGCCAGCAGCACCGGGACTAGCGGGTCTGAGCAGTTCTTC	CASSTGTSGSEQFF
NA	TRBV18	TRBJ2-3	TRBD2	TGTGCCAGCTCACCGGGGTATAGCGGGGGGGCCGGAACGCAGTATTTT	CASSPGYSGGAGTQYF
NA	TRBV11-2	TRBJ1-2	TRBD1	TGTGCCAGCAGCTTAGCAGGGGGTTCTAGCGGCTACACCTTC	CASSLAGGSSGYTF
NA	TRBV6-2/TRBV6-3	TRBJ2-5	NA	TGTGCCAGCAGTCCCGGGGTGGGGGCCCAGTACTTC	CASSPGVGAQYF
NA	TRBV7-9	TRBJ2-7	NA	TGTGCCAGCAGCAAGGACGGGTACGAGCAGTACTTC	CASSKDGYEQYF
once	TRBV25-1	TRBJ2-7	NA	TGTGCCAGCAGTGAATACACCCCCCCGGGAGCGCCGCAGTACTTC	CASSEYTPPGAPQYF
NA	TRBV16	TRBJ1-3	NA	TGTGCCAGCAGCCATAGGGTTTACCATTTCTCTGGAAACACCATATATTTT	CASSHRVYHFSGNTIYF
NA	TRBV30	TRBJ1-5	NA	TGTGCCTGGAGTCGACAGGTCAATCAGCCCCAGCATTTT	CAWSRQVNQPQHF
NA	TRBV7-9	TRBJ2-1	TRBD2	TGTGCCAGCAGCCTTGGACTAGCGGGGAATGAGCAGTTCTTC	CASSLGLAGNEQFF
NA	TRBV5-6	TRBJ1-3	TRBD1	TGTGCCAGCAGCTCCCAGGGGGAGTTTGGAAACACCATATATTTT	CASSSQGEFGNTIYF
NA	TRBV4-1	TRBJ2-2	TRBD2	TGCGCCAGCAGCCAAGCCGGACTAGCGGGGGGCCGGGGGAAGGAGGCCGGGGAGCTGTTTTTT	CASSQAGLAGGRGKEAGELFF
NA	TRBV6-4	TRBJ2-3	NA	TGTGCCAGCAGTGAAACCCCGCCGCCAGATACGCAGTATTTT	CASSETPPPDTQYF
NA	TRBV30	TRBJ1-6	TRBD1	TGTGCCTGGAGAGCCCGGGACAGGGGGACGAATTCACCCCTCCACTTT	CAWRARDRGTNSPLHF
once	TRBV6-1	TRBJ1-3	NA	TGTGCCAGCAGTGAAGTCTACTCTGGAAACACCATATATTTT	CASSEVYSGNTIYF
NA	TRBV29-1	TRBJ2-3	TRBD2	TGCAGCGTTGAGGGGATAGCGGGAGGCACAGATACGCAGTATTTT	CSVEGIAGGTDTQYF
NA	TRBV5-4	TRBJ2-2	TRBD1	TGTGCCAGCAGCTTGGGAGGGGGCAACACCGGGGAGCTGTTTTTT	CASSLGGGNTGELFF
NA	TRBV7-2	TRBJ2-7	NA	TGTGCCAGCAGCTACCGGGGGCGGGCGTTCTACGAGCAGTACTTC	CASSYRGRAFYEQYF